The 5 T cell receptor beta chains below all came from one sample that was sequenced in a study of cytotoxic CD8 clonotypes in ibrutinib-treated CLL. Sequencing used immunoSEQ multiplex PCR; TCRdb keeps in-frame clones, though not all of them. The table lists around 250,000 clones, under 80% of them singletons, with 15% in the top ten. The sequencing here drew on PBMCs, taken after 24 months of ibrutinib treatment. These receptors were taken from a human donor with chronic lymphocytic leukemia.

This clone was seen once. The rearrangement links TRBV28 to TRBJ1-1, with D unresolved. CDR3 length: 12 residues. The germline V and J ends were trimmed by 5 bases and 7 bases, with 11 bases remaining between them. Germline CDR1 MDHEN, CDR2 SYDVKM. DNA of the CDR3: TGTGCCAGCAGTCCTAACCGACGTGAAGCTTTCTTT. This gives the protein CASSPNRREAFF.

The chain is built from TRBV29-1 and TRBJ2-7; D gene ambiguous. The CDR3 has 13 residues. CDR1 and CDR2 (germline): SQVTM, ANQGSEA. Trimming took off 4 bases at V and 6 bases at J, with 16 bases between the two ends. Here the CDR3 DNA reads TGCAGCGTTGCCGCTCCGCCCCCGGGCGAGCAGTACTTC. This encodes CSVAAPPPGEQYF.

The chain couples TRBV21-1 to TRBJ2-2. TRBV21-1 is classified as a pseudogene. The CDR3 loop spans 15 amino acids. The CDR3 DNA reads as TGTGCCAGCAGCAAAGTTCGGGCAGATACCGGGGAGCTGTTTTTT. Translated: CASSKVRADTGELFF.

The chain carries TRBV9 and TRBJ2-5, with unresolved D. CDR1 SGDLS and CDR2 YYNGEE come from the germline V gene. The CDR3 loop spans 14 amino acids. V was cut by 0 bases and J by 5 bases, with 11 bases left in between. The CDR3 spells CASSVETVAETQYF. The CDR3 DNA reads as TGTGCCAGCAGCGTAGAAACGGTGGCCGAGACCCAGTACTTC.

The J gene is TRBJ2-5, the V gene TRBV9; D is perhaps TRBD1 or TRBD2 (7 bases each). V gave up 3 bases and J gave up 5 bases, with 14 bases separating them. Germline V lookup: CDR1 SGDLS, CDR2 YYNGEE. The CDR3 runs 14 residues. This CDR3 reads CASSGQGLLETQYF. The CDR3 nucleotides are TGTGCCAGCAGCGGACAGGGACTACTTGAGACCCAGTACTTC.